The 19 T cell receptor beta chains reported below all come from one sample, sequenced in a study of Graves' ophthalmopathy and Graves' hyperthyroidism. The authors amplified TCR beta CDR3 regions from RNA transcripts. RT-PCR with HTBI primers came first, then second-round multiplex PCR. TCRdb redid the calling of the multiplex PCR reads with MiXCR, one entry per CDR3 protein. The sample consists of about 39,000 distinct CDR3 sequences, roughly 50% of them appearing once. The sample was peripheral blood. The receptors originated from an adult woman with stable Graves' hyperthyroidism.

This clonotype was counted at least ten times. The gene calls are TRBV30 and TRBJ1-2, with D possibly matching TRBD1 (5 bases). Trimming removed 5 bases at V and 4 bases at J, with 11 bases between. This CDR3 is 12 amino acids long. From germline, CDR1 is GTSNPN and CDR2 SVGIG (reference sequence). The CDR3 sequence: CAWDSDSYGYTF. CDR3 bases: TGTGCCTGGGACAGCGATAGCTATGGCTACACCTTC.

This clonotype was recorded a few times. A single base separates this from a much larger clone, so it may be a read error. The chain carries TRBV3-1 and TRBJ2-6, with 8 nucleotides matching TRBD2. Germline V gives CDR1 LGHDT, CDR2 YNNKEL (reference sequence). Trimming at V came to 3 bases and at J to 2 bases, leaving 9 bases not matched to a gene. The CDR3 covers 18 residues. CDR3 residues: CASSQELAVLPGANVLTF. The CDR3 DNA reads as TGTGCCAGCAGCCAGGAACTAGCGGTCCTCCCTGGGGCCAACGTCCTGACTTTC.

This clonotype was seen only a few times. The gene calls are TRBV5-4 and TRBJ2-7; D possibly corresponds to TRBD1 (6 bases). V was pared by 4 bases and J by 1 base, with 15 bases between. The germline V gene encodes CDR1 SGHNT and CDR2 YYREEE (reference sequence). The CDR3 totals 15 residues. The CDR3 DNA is TGTGCCAGCAGCCAGGGCGACAGGAAATCCTACGAGCAGTACTTC. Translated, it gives CASSQGDRKSYEQYF.

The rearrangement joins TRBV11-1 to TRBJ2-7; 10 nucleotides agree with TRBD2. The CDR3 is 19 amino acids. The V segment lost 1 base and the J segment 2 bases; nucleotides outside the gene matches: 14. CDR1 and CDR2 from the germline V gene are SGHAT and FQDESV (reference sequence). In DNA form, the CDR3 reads TGTGCCAGCAGCTTAGGTTTAATAAGAGGACTAGCGGATACCTACGAGCAGTACTTC. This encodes CASSLGLIRGLADTYEQYF.

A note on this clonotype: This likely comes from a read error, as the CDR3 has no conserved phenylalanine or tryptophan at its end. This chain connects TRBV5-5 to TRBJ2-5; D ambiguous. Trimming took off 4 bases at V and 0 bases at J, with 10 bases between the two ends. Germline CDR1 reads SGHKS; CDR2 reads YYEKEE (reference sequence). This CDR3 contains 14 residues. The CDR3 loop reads CASSRQTYQETQYY. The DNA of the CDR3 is TGTGCCAGCAGCAGGCAGACGTACCAAGAGACCCAGTACTAC.

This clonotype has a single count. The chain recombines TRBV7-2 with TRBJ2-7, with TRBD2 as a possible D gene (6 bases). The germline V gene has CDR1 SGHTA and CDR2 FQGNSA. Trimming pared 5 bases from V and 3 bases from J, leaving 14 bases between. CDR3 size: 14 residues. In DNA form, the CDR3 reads TGTGCCAGCAGCCACGGGGGTGGGAGCTACGAGCAGTACTTC. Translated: CASSHGGGSYEQYF.

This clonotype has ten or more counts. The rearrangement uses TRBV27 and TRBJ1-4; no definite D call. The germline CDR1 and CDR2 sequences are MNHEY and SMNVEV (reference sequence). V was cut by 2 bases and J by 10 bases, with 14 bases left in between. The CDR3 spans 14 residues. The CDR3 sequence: CASSLMAREGKLFF. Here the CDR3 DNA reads TGTGCCAGCAGTTTAATGGCCCGGGAGGGAAAACTGTTTTTT.

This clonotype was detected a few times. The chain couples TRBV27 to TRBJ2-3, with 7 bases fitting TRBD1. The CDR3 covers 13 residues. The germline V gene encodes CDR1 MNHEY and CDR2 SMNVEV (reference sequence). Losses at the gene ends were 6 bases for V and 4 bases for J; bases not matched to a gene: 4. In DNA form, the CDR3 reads TGTGCCAGCAGAGGACAGGTCCCAGATACGCAGTATTTT. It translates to CASRGQVPDTQYF.

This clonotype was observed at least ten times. Written as DNA, the CDR3 is TGCAGTGCTCTCCGGGACAGGGGGCGCGAGCAGTACTTC. Its translation: CSALRDRGREQYF. The chain joins TRBV20-1 to TRBJ2-7; 12 bases align to TRBD1. The CDR3 runs to 13 residues. Germline CDR1 reads DFQATT; CDR2 reads SNEGSKA (reference sequence). The ends lost 5 bases at V and 6 bases at J; junction bases unmatched: 5.

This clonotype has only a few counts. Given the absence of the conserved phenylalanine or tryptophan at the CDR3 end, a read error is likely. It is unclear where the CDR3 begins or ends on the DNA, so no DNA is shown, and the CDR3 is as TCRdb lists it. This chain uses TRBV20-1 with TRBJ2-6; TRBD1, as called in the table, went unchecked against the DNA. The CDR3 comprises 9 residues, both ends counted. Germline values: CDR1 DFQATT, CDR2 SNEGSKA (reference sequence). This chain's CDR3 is CSARGLDRG.

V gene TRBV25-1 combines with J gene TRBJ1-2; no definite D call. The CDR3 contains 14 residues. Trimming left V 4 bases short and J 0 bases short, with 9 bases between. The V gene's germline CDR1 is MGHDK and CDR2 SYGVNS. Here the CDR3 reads CASSAPGPNYGYTF. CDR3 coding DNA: TGTGCCAGCAGTGCTCCAGGTCCTAACTATGGCTACACCTTC.

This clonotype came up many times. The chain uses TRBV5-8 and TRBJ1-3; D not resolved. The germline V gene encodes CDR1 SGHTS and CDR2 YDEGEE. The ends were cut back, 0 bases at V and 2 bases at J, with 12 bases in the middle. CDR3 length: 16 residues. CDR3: CASSLDGKTTGNTIYF. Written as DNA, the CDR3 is TGTGCCAGCAGCTTGGATGGAAAAACTACTGGAAACACCATATATTTT.

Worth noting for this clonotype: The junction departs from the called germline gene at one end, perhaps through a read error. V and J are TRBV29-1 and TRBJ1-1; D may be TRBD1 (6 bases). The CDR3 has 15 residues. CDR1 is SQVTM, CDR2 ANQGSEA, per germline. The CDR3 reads CSVALYREGDTKAFF. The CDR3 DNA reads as TGCAGCGTCGCCCTATACAGGGAAGGGGACACTAAAGCTTTCTTT. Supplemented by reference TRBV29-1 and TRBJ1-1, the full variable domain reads SAVISQKPSRDICQRGTSLTIQCQVDSQVTMMFWYRQQPGQSLTLIATANQGSEATYESGFVIDKFPISRPNLTFSTLTVSNMSPEDSSIYLCSVALYREGDTKAFFGQGTRLTVV.

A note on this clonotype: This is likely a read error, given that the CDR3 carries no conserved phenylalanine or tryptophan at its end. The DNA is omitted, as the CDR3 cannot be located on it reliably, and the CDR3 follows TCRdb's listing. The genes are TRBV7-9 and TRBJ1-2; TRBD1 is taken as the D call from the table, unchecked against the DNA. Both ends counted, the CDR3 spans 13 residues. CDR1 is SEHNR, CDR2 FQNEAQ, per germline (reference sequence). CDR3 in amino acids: CASSPGGHYGCTL.

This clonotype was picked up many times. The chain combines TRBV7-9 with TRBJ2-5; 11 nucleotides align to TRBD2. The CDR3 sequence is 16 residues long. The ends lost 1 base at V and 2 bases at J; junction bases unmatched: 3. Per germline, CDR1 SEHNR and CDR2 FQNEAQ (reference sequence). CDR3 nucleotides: TGTGCCAGCAGCTTAGGTAGCGGGAGGGTACAAGAGACCCAGTACTTC. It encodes CASSLGSGRVQETQYF.

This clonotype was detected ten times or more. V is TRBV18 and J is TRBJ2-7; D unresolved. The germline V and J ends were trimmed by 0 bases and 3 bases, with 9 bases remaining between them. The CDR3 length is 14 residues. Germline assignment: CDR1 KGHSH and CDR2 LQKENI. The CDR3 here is CASSPPRPVYEQYF. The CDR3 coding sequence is TGTGCCAGCTCACCACCCAGACCCGTCTACGAGCAGTACTTC.

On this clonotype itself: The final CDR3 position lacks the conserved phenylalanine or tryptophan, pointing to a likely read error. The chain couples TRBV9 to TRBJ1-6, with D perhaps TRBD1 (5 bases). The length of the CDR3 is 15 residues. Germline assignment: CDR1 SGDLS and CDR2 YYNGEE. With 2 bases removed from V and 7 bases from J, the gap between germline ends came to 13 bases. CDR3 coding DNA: TGTGCCAGCAGCGTGAGGGTAGGGGTAAATTCACCCCTCCACTTG. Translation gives CASSVRVGVNSPLHL.

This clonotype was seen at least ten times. The chain's CDR3 is CASSGGGSETQYF. DNA for the CDR3: TGTGCCAGCAGCGGGGGGGGGTCGGAGACCCAGTACTTC. The chain is built from TRBV5-6 and TRBJ2-5; 7 bases match TRBD2. Germline loops: CDR1 SGHDT, CDR2 YYEEEE. V shed 4 bases and J 5 bases; nucleotides not matched to a gene: 5. The CDR3 length is 13 residues.

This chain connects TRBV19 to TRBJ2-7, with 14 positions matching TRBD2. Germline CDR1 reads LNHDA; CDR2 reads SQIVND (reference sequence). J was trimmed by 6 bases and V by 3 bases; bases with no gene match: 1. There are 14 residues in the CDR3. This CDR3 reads CASSMGLAGAEQYF. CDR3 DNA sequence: TGTGCCAGTAGTATGGGACTAGCGGGAGCCGAGCAGTACTTC.